The 32 T cell receptor beta chains listed next were all sequenced from one sample in a study of identical twins. TCRdb passed the 5' RACE reads through MiXCR, listing each CDR3 protein once. The data contain some 900,000 distinct CDR3 sequences, roughly 12% of them singletons. These data were likewise used in another study, on yellow fever vaccine responses in identical twins.

Sequenced input: PBMCs. The receptors originated from a woman aged 18-29 years in good health.

This clonotype occurred many times. The chain's CDR3 is CASSRTSGRVKSTDTQYF. CDR3 DNA: TGTGCCAGCAGTCGTACTAGCGGGAGGGTCAAGAGCACAGATACGCAGTATTTT. V is TRBV11-1 and J is TRBJ2-3, with TRBD2 matching 13 bases. The CDR3 is 18 amino acids. Germline loops: CDR1 SGHAT, CDR2 FQDESV (reference sequence). V shed 6 bases and J 0 bases; nucleotides not matched to a gene: 9.

This rearrangement joins TRBV20-1 to TRBJ2-4, with D unclear. The CDR3 is 14 residues long. Trimming cost V 8 bases and J 0 bases, with 14 bases left between them. The germline V gene encodes CDR1 DFQATT and CDR2 SNEGSKA (reference sequence). CDR3 in DNA: TGCAGTCCCGAGGAGCCCTTAGCCAAAAACATTCAGTACTTC. Translating it yields CSPEEPLAKNIQYF.

The chain uses TRBV25-1 and TRBJ1-1; no clear D. Germline V gene sequence: CDR1 MGHDK, CDR2 SYGVNS. V lost 1 base and J lost 3, with 6 bases in between. There are 13 residues in the CDR3. Here the CDR3 reads CASSELTDTEAFF. CDR3 bases: TGTGCCAGCAGTGAATTAACAGACACTGAAGCTTTCTTT.

The V and J genes are TRBV3-1 and TRBJ1-4; D possibly corresponds to TRBD1 (6 bases). CDR3 size: 15 residues. Germline V gene data show CDR1 as LGHDT and CDR2 as YNNKEL (reference sequence). Trimming removed 1 base at V and 6 bases at J, with 12 bases between. The CDR3 bases are TGTGCCAGCAGCCAAGGACAGGACGGGGATGAAAAACTGTTTTTT. Protein: CASSQGQDGDEKLFF.

The rearrangement links TRBV11-2 to TRBJ2-3, with unresolved D. The length of the CDR3 is 17 residues. Germline V gene sequence: CDR1 SGHAT, CDR2 FQNNGV. Trimming removed 1 base from V and 0 bases from J, with 14 bases in between. CDR3 region: CASSLGYGPPSTDTQYF. The CDR3 coding sequence is TGTGCCAGCAGCTTAGGGTATGGGCCCCCTAGCACAGATACGCAGTATTTT.

The J gene is TRBJ2-1, the V gene TRBV19, with a possible D match to TRBD1 (6 bases). Germline V gene sequence: CDR1 LNHDA, CDR2 SQIVND (reference sequence). The CDR3 is 15 amino acids. The V gene lost 3 bases and the J gene lost 7 bases, with 16 bases spanning the gap. CDR3 DNA sequence: TGTGCCAGTAGTATTGCAGGGGCCCATGTTAATGAGCAGTTCTTC. It translates to CASSIAGAHVNEQFF.

This clonotype was seen ten or more times. The chain uses TRBV24-1 and TRBJ1-2, with unresolved D. V was clipped by 2 bases and J by 4 bases, with 4 bases between them. Germline CDR1 reads KGHDR; CDR2 reads SFDVKD. The CDR3 extends over 12 amino acids. The CDR3: CATSDYSYGYTF. In nucleotides, the CDR3 is TGTGCCACCAGTGATTATAGCTATGGCTACACCTTC.

The rearrangement uses TRBV4-1 and TRBJ2-7; D is undetermined. CDR1 is MGHRA, CDR2 YSYEKL, per germline. The CDR3 totals 14 residues. V was trimmed by 0 bases and J by 5 bases, leaving 11 bases between them. The DNA for the CDR3 is TGCGCCAGCAGCCAAGATCTCCCACCCGACGAGCAGTACTTC. Protein product: CASSQDLPPDEQYF.

The chain carries TRBV5-1 and TRBJ1-6; D is uncertain. Germline CDR1 and CDR2: SGHRS and YFSETQ. This CDR3 is built from 15 residues. The V gene lost 0 bases and the J gene lost 9 bases, with 13 bases spanning the gap. CDR3 sequence: CASSLDTSRGSPLHF. As DNA, the CDR3 is TGCGCCAGCAGCTTGGACACATCCCGTGGTTCACCCCTCCACTTT.

As regards this clonotype: The CDR3 end shows no conserved phenylalanine or tryptophan, and so a read error is likely. The chain carries TRBV12-3 or TRBV12-4 and TRBJ1-6, with 7 bases aligning to TRBD1. Trimming took 6 bases from V and 7 from J; bases not matched to a gene: 9. This CDR3 spans 15 amino acids. CDR3 region: CASRSRQGKNSPLHL. In DNA, the CDR3 is TGTGCCAGCAGGTCCCGACAGGGTAAGAATTCACCCCTCCACCTT.

There are many counts of this clonotype. The chain couples TRBV20-1 to TRBJ2-1; a weak D match, TRBD2 (6 bases). Trimming left V 0 bases short and J 7 bases short, with 16 bases between. This CDR3 comprises 15 residues. Germline V gives CDR1 DFQATT, CDR2 SNEGSKA (reference sequence). The CDR3 spells CSARELLTGVNEQFF. The CDR3 DNA follows: TGCAGTGCTAGAGAGCTTCTTACGGGGGTGAATGAGCAGTTCTTC.

This clonotype was counted a few times. The chain uses TRBV14 and TRBJ1-6; 10 bases align to TRBD1. With 3 bases clipped from V and 7 bases from J, the junction kept 6 bases outside the gene matches. Germline lookup yields CDR1 SGHDN and CDR2 FVKESK. The CDR3 sequence is 16 residues long. Here the CDR3 reads CASSHLDRGSNSPLHF. The CDR3 DNA reads as TGTGCCAGCAGCCACCTGGACAGGGGGTCGAATTCACCCCTCCACTTT.

This clonotype was picked up many times. V is TRBV12-3 or TRBV12-4 and J is TRBJ1-2, with TRBD1 matching 10 bases. The CDR3 covers 15 residues. Germline trimming cut 6 bases from V and 4 bases from J; bases unmatched to any gene: 8. Here the CDR3 reads CASSAPDRGSYGYTF. CDR3 coding DNA: TGTGCCAGCAGCGCGCCGGACAGGGGGTCCTATGGCTACACCTTC.

The table lists this clonotype with a few counts. The chain carries TRBV15 and TRBJ2-1, with D unclear. Germline assignment: CDR1 LNHNV and CDR2 YYDKDF (reference sequence). The CDR3 is 11 amino acids. V was pared by 5 bases and J by 5 bases, with 4 bases between. The DNA of the CDR3 is TGTGCCACCAGCGAGAACAATGAGCAGTTCTTC. As protein: CATSENNEQFF.

This chain connects TRBV5-6 to TRBJ2-2; 9 positions agree with TRBD1. Trimming removed 4 bases from V and 0 bases from J; junction bases left unmatched: 4. CDR1 is SGHDT and CDR2 is YYEEEE in the germline V gene. This CDR3 contains 16 residues. The chain's CDR3 is CASSPGTGSNTGELFF. The DNA of the CDR3 is TGTGCCAGCAGCCCGGGGACAGGGTCGAACACCGGGGAGCTGTTTTTT.

In nucleotides, the CDR3 is TGTGCCACCAGTGAAAGGACAGGACTTCAAGAGACCCAGTACTTC. As protein: CATSERTGLQETQYF. This rearrangement joins TRBV24-1 to TRBJ2-5; 7 bases are a match to TRBD1. CDR1 is KGHDR, CDR2 SFDVKD, per germline. V lost 4 bases and J lost 2; bases outside the gene matches: 6. This CDR3 is built from 15 residues.

This clonotype was seen more than once but under ten times. The chain joins TRBV6-1 to TRBJ2-2; a weak D match, TRBD2 (6 bases). V was pared by 6 bases and J by 1 base, with 9 bases between. This CDR3 comprises 14 residues. Germline lookup yields CDR1 MNHNS and CDR2 SASEGT. The CDR3 DNA reads as TGTGCCAGCAGAGAGACTAGGAACACCGGGGAGCTGTTTTTT. Amino acid sequence: CASRETRNTGELFF.

This clonotype has a handful of counts. The chain links TRBV6-5 to TRBJ2-2; the D is unclear. The germline gives CDR1 MNHEY, CDR2 SVGAGI. The CDR3 is 13 residues long. The V and J ends lost 7 bases and 3 bases respectively, with 9 bases between them. CDR3 sequence reads: CASTLTDTGELFF. In DNA, the CDR3 is TGTGCCAGCACGTTGACTGACACCGGGGAGCTGTTTTTT.

This chain links TRBV14 with TRBJ2-7; 7 bases fit TRBD1. The CDR3 sequence is 14 residues long. Germline V gene data show CDR1 as SGHDN and CDR2 as FVKESK. Trimming removed 3 bases from V and 4 bases from J; junction bases left unmatched: 6. CDR3 loop: CASSHRDSSYEQYF. The CDR3 region has the DNA TGTGCCAGCAGCCATAGGGACAGTTCATACGAGCAGTACTTC.

J is TRBJ2-7 and V is TRBV15; D may be TRBD2 (6 bases). Looked up from germline, CDR1 is LNHNV and CDR2 is YYDKDF (reference sequence). The V end was cut by 1 base, the J end by 6 bases, with 16 bases between. CDR3 length: 15 amino acids. CDR3 nucleotides: TGTGCCACCAGCAGAGGTGGTAGCGGACGAGGCGAGCAGTACTTC. It specifies CATSRGGSGRGEQYF.

The chain links TRBV6-1 to TRBJ2-5, with 10 bases that match TRBD2. CDR1 and CDR2 (germline): MNHNS, SASEGT. V shed 8 bases and J 2 bases; nucleotides not matched to a gene: 8. This CDR3 comprises 15 residues. This chain's CDR3 is CASSGGLAPQETQYF. In DNA form, the CDR3 reads TGTGCCAGCTCGGGGGGACTAGCGCCTCAAGAGACCCAGTACTTC.

This clonotype was found a few times. The chain employs TRBV20-1 and TRBJ2-1, with 10 bases aligning to TRBD2. Germline loops: CDR1 DFQATT, CDR2 SNEGSKA (reference sequence). This CDR3 contains 14 residues. V was pared by 5 bases and J by 9 bases, with 10 bases of the junction left unmatched. The DNA of the CDR3 is TGCAGTGCTTGTCCGGGACTAGCGTACGGTGAGCAGTTCTTC. Translated, it gives CSACPGLAYGEQFF.

The chain is built from TRBV12-3 or TRBV12-4 and TRBJ1-5; no firm D call. Between the trimmed V and J ends, which lost 3 bases and 6 bases, there was a span of 12 bases. The CDR3 has 14 residues. In nucleotides, the CDR3 is TGTGCCAGCAGTTTCGGACCTCGGGTTCAGCCCCAGCATTTT. This gives the protein CASSFGPRVQPQHF.

In nucleotides, the CDR3 is TGCAGTGCTAGCGGAGTTTGGGATGGGGGAGATACGCAGTATTTT. It is translated as CSASGVWDGGDTQYF. The chain recombines TRBV20-1 with TRBJ2-3; D is tentatively TRBD1 or TRBD2 (5 bases each). The CDR3 runs to 15 residues. CDR1 is DFQATT and CDR2 is SNEGSKA in the germline V gene (reference sequence). V gave up 3 bases and J gave up 5 bases, with 18 bases separating them.

This clonotype was seen repeatedly, ten times or more. This chain connects TRBV5-1 to TRBJ2-2; maybe TRBD2 (6 bases). This CDR3 is built from 15 residues. With 0 bases removed from V and 6 bases from J, the gap between germline ends came to 12 bases. Germline V gene sequence: CDR1 SGHRS, CDR2 YFSETQ. CDR3 loop: CASSLVTSGAGELFF. CDR3 DNA: TGCGCCAGCAGCTTGGTGACCTCGGGGGCCGGGGAGCTGTTTTTT.

This clonotype was observed a few times. This chain connects TRBV10-3 to TRBJ1-1; D is ambiguous. In germline, CDR1 is ENHRY, CDR2 SYGVKD. Trimming took off 11 bases at V and 0 bases at J, with 13 bases between the two ends. CDR3 length equals 13 residues. Here the CDR3 DNA reads TGTGCCCACGGAGCAGTGATGAACACTGAAGCTTTCTTT. Its translation: CAHGAVMNTEAFF.

This clonotype was picked up a small number of times. The V gene is TRBV29-1, the J gene TRBJ2-7; 9 bases match TRBD1. From germline, CDR1 is SQVTM and CDR2 ANQGSEA. This CDR3 spans 15 amino acids. With V trimmed by 3 bases and J by 4 bases, 10 bases remained unmatched. The CDR3 DNA follows: TGCAGCGTTGACTCCGCCTCGACAGGGGGGTACGAGCAGTACTTC. It yields the protein CSVDSASTGGYEQYF.

This chain joins TRBV24-1 and TRBJ2-1, with TRBD2 identical over 7 bases. The CDR3 is 17 amino acids. V was clipped by 2 bases and J by 8 bases; unmatched bases: 14. In germline, CDR1 is KGHDR, CDR2 SFDVKD. The DNA for the CDR3 is TGTGCCACCAGTGATTCGGTTTGGGGCTCGGGAGGATATGAGCAGTTCTTC. Translation: CATSDSVWGSGGYEQFF.

The sample holds many counts of this clonotype. This chain connects TRBV5-1 to TRBJ2-1; 10 nucleotides agree with TRBD2. Unmatched junction bases numbered 10, after V lost 2 bases and J lost 8 bases. There are 16 residues in the CDR3. Germline-derived CDR1 and CDR2 are SGHRS and YFSETQ. CDR3 amino acids: CASSLEPSGSLDEQFF. The CDR3, as DNA: TGCGCCAGCAGCTTAGAGCCTAGCGGGAGTCTCGATGAGCAGTTCTTC.

This clonotype was counted many times. The chain uses TRBV20-1 and TRBJ1-2; possibly TRBD1 for D (6 bases). V was shortened by 6 bases and J by 6 bases, with 11 bases between the two germline ends. Germline loops: CDR1 DFQATT, CDR2 SNEGSKA (reference sequence). This CDR3 is built from 11 residues. In DNA, the CDR3 is TGCAGTGCCCAAGGGGGACATGGCTACACCTTC. It yields the protein CSAQGGHGYTF.

The chain employs TRBV11-2 and TRBJ2-7; TRBD2 matches at 13 bases. The V gene end was trimmed by 6 bases and the J gene end by 5 bases; junction bases not matched to a gene: 7. The V gene's germline CDR1 is SGHAT and CDR2 FQNNGV. The CDR3 sequence is 15 residues long. The CDR3 reads CASSPRLAGGDEQYF. The DNA for the CDR3 is TGTGCCAGCAGTCCCCGACTAGCGGGAGGAGACGAGCAGTACTTC.

This clonotype has at least ten counts. The V call is TRBV28, the J call TRBJ1-1, with 9 bases fitting TRBD1. Germline CDR1 MDHEN, CDR2 SYDVKM. The J segment lost 1 base and the V segment lost 6 bases, leaving 0 bases of the junction unmatched. The CDR3 covers 13 residues. The CDR3 nucleotides read TGTGCCAGCAGGACAGGGGGGAACACTGAAGCTTTCTTT. It codes for CASRTGGNTEAFF.